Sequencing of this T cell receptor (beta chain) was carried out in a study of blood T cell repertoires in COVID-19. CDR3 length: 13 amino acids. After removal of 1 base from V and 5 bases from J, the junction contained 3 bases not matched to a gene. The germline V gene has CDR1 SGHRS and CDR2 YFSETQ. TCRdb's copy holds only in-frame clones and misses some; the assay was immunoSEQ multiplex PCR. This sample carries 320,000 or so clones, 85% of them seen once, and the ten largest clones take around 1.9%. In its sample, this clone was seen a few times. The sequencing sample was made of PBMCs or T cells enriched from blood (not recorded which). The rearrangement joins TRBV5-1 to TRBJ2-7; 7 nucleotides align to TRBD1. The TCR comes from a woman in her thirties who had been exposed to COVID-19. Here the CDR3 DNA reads TGCGCCAGCAGCTTGCGAGGGGGCGACGAGCAGTACTTC. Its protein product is CASSLRGGDEQYF.